This paragraph reports one T cell receptor beta chain. As yet, its antigen is unknown. This sample is part of a study of identical twins. Study observations and caveats: Abundant cord blood beta clonotypes carried fewer insertions; memory repertoires showed none.

TCRdb itself ran the 5' RACE reads through MiXCR, one entry per CDR3 protein. The table has fewer than 550,000 distinct CDR3 sequences, roughly 15% seen once. These data also formed part of another study, on yellow fever vaccine responses in identical twins.

This clonotype was sampled from a woman in her late teens or twenties in good health. Sample: CD4+ T cells sorted from blood.

CDR3 residues: CASRLAGTDAGELFF. The DNA for the CDR3 is TGTGCCAGTCGACTAGCGGGGACAGACGCCGGGGAGCTGTTTTTT. The rearrangement joins TRBV6-1 to TRBJ2-2; the match to TRBD2 covers 11 bases. The CDR3 spans 15 residues. Germline CDR1 and CDR2: MNHNS and SASEGT. V was clipped by 9 bases and J by 6 bases; unmatched bases: 9.